This T cell receptor (beta chain) was retrieved from a study of shared clonotypes between healthy human individuals. Sequencing used immunoSEQ multiplex PCR; TCRdb keeps in-frame clones, though not all of them. The data hold a few million clones, with 92% observed a single time. Regarding this clone: What it binds is not known.

Study conclusions and caveats: Rarefaction showed that sequencing of sorted subsets was incomplete (despite large depth).

The sequence was obtained from a man between 18 and 29 years old in good health. Some clones in this sample may be carry-over from other donors' samples. The sequenced sample consisted of naive CD4+ T cells from PBMCs. Sample subset: CD45RA+ positively selected.

The CDR3 is CASSPTSGSYGELFF. Written as DNA, the CDR3 is TGTGCCAGCAGCCCGACTAGCGGGAGTTACGGGGAGCTGTTTTTT. V and J are TRBV6-8 and TRBJ2-2, with TRBD2 identical over 12 bases. This CDR3 has 15 amino acids. The V segment lost 6 bases and the J segment 7 bases; nucleotides outside the gene matches: 6. The germline V gene has CDR1 MNHGY and CDR2 SAAAGT.